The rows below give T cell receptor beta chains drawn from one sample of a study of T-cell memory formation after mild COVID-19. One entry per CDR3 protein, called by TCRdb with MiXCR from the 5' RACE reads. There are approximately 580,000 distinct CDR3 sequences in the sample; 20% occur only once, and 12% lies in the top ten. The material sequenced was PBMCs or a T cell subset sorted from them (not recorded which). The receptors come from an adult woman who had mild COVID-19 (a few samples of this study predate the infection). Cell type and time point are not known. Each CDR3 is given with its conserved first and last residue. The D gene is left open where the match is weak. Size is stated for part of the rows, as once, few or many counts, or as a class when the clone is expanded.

CDR3: CASSPQGSGANTGELFF; DNA: TGTGCCAGCAGCCCCCAGGGATCAGGAGCGAACACCGGGGAGCTGTTTTTT; V: TRBV12-3/TRBV12-4; J: TRBJ2-2; D: -; size: few
CDR3: CSVEQTGKGNTGELFF; DNA: TGCAGCGTTGAACAGACAGGGAAGGGAAACACCGGGGAGCTGTTTTTT; V: TRBV29-1; J: TRBJ2-2; D: TRBD1; size: -
CDR3: CASSVYTDTQYF; DNA: TGTGCCAGCAGCGTCTATACAGATACGCAGTATTTT; V: TRBV7-2; J: TRBJ2-3; D: -; size: -
CDR3: CASSQRQTSYEQYF; DNA: TGTGCCAGCAGCCAGCGACAGACCTCCTACGAGCAGTACTTC; V: TRBV4-2; J: TRBJ2-7; D: -; size: few
CDR3: CASSSGYLAEAFF; DNA: TGTGCCAGTAGTTCGGGTTATTTGGCAGAAGCTTTCTTT; V: TRBV19; J: TRBJ1-1; D: -; size: -
CDR3: CASSRSTDTQYF; DNA: TGTGCCAGCAGCCGAAGCACAGATACGCAGTATTTT; V: TRBV7-9; J: TRBJ2-3; D: -; size: many
CDR3: CASSFLPSSYNEQFF; DNA: TGTGCCAGCAGTTTTCTCCCGAGCTCCTACAATGAGCAGTTCTTC; V: TRBV27; J: TRBJ2-1; D: -; size: few
CDR3: CSARESGRANYGYTF; DNA: TGCAGTGCTAGAGAGTCGGGCAGGGCTAACTATGGCTACACCTTC; V: TRBV20-1; J: TRBJ1-2; D: -; size: few
CDR3: CASRTWDGGFDEQFF; DNA: TGTGCCAGCAGGACTTGGGATGGGGGTTTCGATGAGCAGTTCTTC; V: TRBV6-1; J: TRBJ2-1; D: -; size: few
CDR3: CASSEDGAGANVLTF; DNA: TGTGCCAGCAGTGAAGACGGCGCTGGGGCCAACGTCCTGACTTTC; V: TRBV6-4; J: TRBJ2-6; D: -; size: many
CDR3: CASGGGPQSYNEQFF; DNA: TGTGCTAGTGGAGGAGGACCCCAGTCCTACAATGAGCAGTTCTTC; V: TRBV12-5; J: TRBJ2-1; D: -; size: few
CDR3: CASSPLGGQETQYF; DNA: TGTGCCAGCAGTCCCTTAGGGGGCCAAGAGACCCAGTACTTC; V: TRBV6-5; J: TRBJ2-5; D: -; size: many
CDR3: CATGTRGGGRFF; DNA: TGTGCCACCGGGACTAGAGGGGGGGGTCGGTTCTTC; V: TRBV27; J: TRBJ2-1; D: TRBD2; size: many
CDR3: CASSDSPRGQGDEQYF; DNA: TGCGCCAGCAGTGATTCCCCGCGGGGACAGGGAGACGAGCAGTACTTC; V: TRBV10-2; J: TRBJ2-7; D: TRBD1; size: -
CDR3: CASSLDQAAQYF; DNA: TGCGCCAGCAGCTTGGATCAGGCCGCGCAGTATTTT; V: TRBV5-1; J: TRBJ2-3; D: -; size: many
CDR3: CASSSSGVVQETQYF; DNA: TGTGCCAGCAGCTCTTCGGGGGTAGTACAAGAGACCCAGTACTTC; V: TRBV7-9; J: TRBJ2-5; D: -; size: few
CDR3: CASSFYLRNNEQFF; DNA: TGTGCCAGCAGTTTCTACCTACGAAACAATGAGCAGTTCTTC; V: TRBV12-3/TRBV12-4; J: TRBJ2-1; D: -; size: -
CDR3: CASSQANSDEQYF; DNA: TGCGCCAGCAGCCAAGCGAACTCGGACGAGCAGTACTTC; V: TRBV4-1; J: TRBJ2-7; D: -; size: -
CDR3: CSPTGTGDNEQFF; DNA: TGCAGCCCTACCGGGACAGGGGACAATGAGCAGTTCTTC; V: TRBV29-1; J: TRBJ2-1; D: TRBD1; size: -
CDR3: CSASPGTWSINQPQHF; DNA: TGCAGTGCTTCTCCAGGGACCTGGAGTATCAATCAGCCCCAGCATTTT; V: TRBV20-1; J: TRBJ1-5; D: -; size: few
CDR3: CATSRDGAGANVLTF; DNA: TGTGCCACCAGCAGAGATGGGGCTGGGGCCAACGTCCTGACTTTC; V: TRBV15; J: TRBJ2-6; D: -; size: -
CDR3: CASSPGTGASPLHF; DNA: TGCGCCAGCAGCCCCGGGACAGGAGCTTCACCCCTCCACTTT; V: TRBV5-1; J: TRBJ1-6; D: TRBD1; size: -
CDR3: CASSVWDRNNEQFF; DNA: TGCGCCAGCAGCGTATGGGACAGAAACAATGAGCAGTTCTTC; V: TRBV5-1; J: TRBJ2-1; D: TRBD1; size: -
CDR3: CASATGVAPRTDTQYF; DNA: TGTGCCAGCGCGACAGGAGTCGCCCCTCGCACAGATACGCAGTATTTT; V: TRBV27; J: TRBJ2-3; D: -; size: few
CDR3: CASSPRAGGTADTQYF; DNA: TGTGCCAGCAGCCCGAGAGCGGGGGGAACCGCAGATACGCAGTATTTT; V: TRBV2; J: TRBJ2-3; D: TRBD2; size: -
CDR3: CASSYDRGAQPQHF; DNA: TGTGCCAGCAGTTACGACAGGGGGGCTCAGCCCCAGCATTTT; V: TRBV6-5; J: TRBJ1-5; D: TRBD1; size: -
CDR3: CASSRSGRFSGANVLTF; DNA: TGTGCCAGCAGCCGTAGCGGGCGGTTCTCTGGGGCCAACGTCCTGACTTTC; V: TRBV7-2; J: TRBJ2-6; D: TRBD2; size: -
CDR3: CAWSENRGNQPQHF; DNA: TGTGCCTGGAGTGAAAACAGGGGCAATCAGCCCCAGCATTTT; V: TRBV30; J: TRBJ1-5; D: -; size: -
CDR3: CASKKHGLEAFF; DNA: TGTGCCAGCAAAAAACATGGCTTAGAAGCTTTCTTT; V: TRBV12-3/TRBV12-4; J: TRBJ1-1; D: -; size: few
CDR3: CASSQDGTGTDTQYF; DNA: TGCGCCAGCAGCCAAGACGGAACCGGTACAGATACGCAGTATTTT; V: TRBV4-1; J: TRBJ2-3; D: -; size: -
CDR3: CASSQVSMGMNTEAFF; DNA: TGCGCCAGCAGCCAAGTCTCGATGGGGATGAACACTGAAGCTTTCTTT; V: TRBV4-1; J: TRBJ1-1; D: -; size: -
CDR3: CASSPIQGAGFYNEQFF; DNA: TGTGCCAGCAGTCCGATCCAGGGGGCGGGCTTCTACAATGAGCAGTTCTTC; V: TRBV12-3/TRBV12-4; J: TRBJ2-1; D: TRBD1; size: few
CDR3: CASSLPGQSSYNEQFF; DNA: TGCGCCAGCAGCCTTCCAGGACAGAGCTCCTACAATGAGCAGTTCTTC; V: TRBV4-1; J: TRBJ2-1; D: -; size: -
CDR3: CASSILPGAYEQYF; DNA: TGCGCCAGCAGCATCCTACCGGGGGCCTACGAGCAGTACTTC; V: TRBV5-1; J: TRBJ2-7; D: -; size: -
CDR3: CASSSGLLYQETQYF; DNA: TGTGCCAGCAGCTCGGGACTCTTGTACCAAGAGACCCAGTACTTC; V: TRBV11-1; J: TRBJ2-5; D: -; size: -
CDR3: CASSPGLASNNEQFF; DNA: TGTGCCAGCAGTCCGGGACTAGCGAGCAACAATGAGCAGTTCTTC; V: TRBV7-9; J: TRBJ2-1; D: TRBD2; size: few